The text below deals with one T cell receptor (beta chain). Its antigen is currently unknown. The data were taken from a study of siplizumab effects on memory and regulatory T cells. The study's findings and limits: Sequences below about 10^-5 frequency were poorly captured. As a result, only a minor fraction of alloreactive clones mapped to unstimulated subsets. Proliferating siplizumab-cultured Tregs lacked confirmed suppressive function.

CDR1 and CDR2 from the germline V gene are SEHNR and FQNEAQ (reference sequence). This CDR3 is 18 amino acids long. J gave up 0 bases and V 4 bases, and 8 bases lay outside the gene matches. Clones were read by immunoSEQ multiplex PCR, and TCRdb kept only the in-frame ones, dropping some. The table has approximately 48,000 clones, about 93% seen once. V gene TRBV7-9 combines with J gene TRBJ2-6; 8 nucleotides agree with TRBD2. The TCR sequence derives from a human donor in good health. The specimen was CD8+ T cells sorted from blood. The CDR3 region is CASSSGLEEFSGANVLTF. The CDR3 bases are TGTGCCAGCAGCTCGGGACTAGAGGAGTTCTCTGGGGCCAACGTCCTGACTTTC. Filled out from reference TRBV7-9 and TRBJ2-6, the complete variable domain reads DTGVSQNPRHKITKRGQNVTFRCDPISEHNRLYWYRQTLGQGPEFLTYFQNEAQLEKSRLLSDRFSAERPKGSFSTLEIQRTEQGDSAMYLCASSSGLEEFSGANVLTFGAGSRLTVL.